Listed here is a single T cell receptor beta chain. Its antigen is not identified. Deep was the level at which the assay was run. Every unsorted PBMC PCR replicate was loaded with 250 to 300 ng DNA, roughly 30,000 T cell genomes. Libraries were prepared by immunoSEQ multiplex PCR; TCRdb keeps only in-frame clonotypes and omits some of them. Altogether hundreds of thousands of clones are present, around 79% being singletons, with the ten largest covering about 12%. The sample originates from a study of shared clonotypes between healthy human individuals. Study observations and caveats: Genetic and exposure-history diversity was limited by the small donor number.

Healthy HIV-negative adults without recent acute infections or vaccinations served as donors. Germline V CDR1 and CDR2: LNHDA, SQIVND (reference sequence). J was trimmed by 2 bases and V by 8 bases; bases with no gene match: 2. The CDR3 totals 13 residues. V gene TRBV19 combines with J gene TRBJ1-5; TRBD1 matches at 8 bases. The material sequenced was PBMCs. The source of this sequence is a woman aged 40 to 50 in good health. Some clones in this sample may be carry-over from other donors' samples. The CDR3 region is CASEDRGNQPQHF. The CDR3 nucleotides read TGTGCCAGTGAGGACAGGGGCAATCAGCCCCAGCATTTT.